The T cell receptor (beta chain) under discussion was sequenced for a study of blood T cell repertoires in COVID-19 (dated by TCRdb to between 2020 and 2021). With respect to the entire study: Samples covering the acute and convalescent phases of COVID-19 were provided by collaborators in the United States, Italy and Spain. Where available, HLA class I and class II types were taken from metadata supplied by the sample provider and were not determined by assay-based typing. Subjects who had been exposed to COVID-19, were actively infected with it, or had recovered from it provided the deeply sampled blood TCRbeta repertoires that made up the dataset. The material from the prospective study consisted of cDNA or gDNA derived from T cells, B-cell-depleted T cells, or PBMCs. A de-identified subject ID, COVID-19 status, age in years and sex were almost always included in the sample metadata. A freely available public database, intended as a resource for researchers studying the immune response to SARS-CoV-2, is where the repertoires were released. The samples were drawn from two sources: the first 160 participants of the ongoing ImmuneRACE study, and fewer than 1,500 subjects contributed by 6 global collaborators. The investigation overall reported the following: How much clinical and demographic metadata was included differed by source and by participant, and the metadata was provided uncurated.

Ends trimmed: V by 1 base, J by 1 base; bases unmatched to a gene: 7. From the cysteine up to the phenylalanine, the CDR3 has a length of 17 residues. CDR3 DNA is the only sequence kept; it has 51 bases, read in frame from the first base. In the germline V gene, CDR1 corresponds to MGHRA and CDR2 to YSYEKL. Remarks on this clone: It lacks a known antigen. Base qualities are not provided; no much larger clone lies one nucleotide away.

TCRbeta CDR3 regions were amplified from genomic DNA using the immunoSEQ Assay, a bias-controlled multiplex PCR. From the authors' description of their analysis: Nucleated cell counts per sample were estimated from amplification of reference gene primers within the assay. To quantify the absolute abundance of each unique TCRbeta CDR3 rearrangement, sequence reads were collapsed and filtered. Productive Simpson clonality was computed per sample as the square root of Simpson's diversity index over productive rearrangements. The immuneACCESS repertoire file appears here via TCRdb, limited to in-frame rearrangements. These files lack a portion of the clones; in checked studies, under half of the deficit traces to unresolved V genes, and the cause of the others is not known. V, J and clone size were drawn from that table, and D and trimming were deduced from the DNA. The sample table contains over 250,000 clones; only one count was recorded for about four fifths of them. Roughly 4.7% of the sample is held by the ten biggest clonotypes.

Participants in the prospective study were aged roughly 18 to 100 years, lived in some 24 United States geographic areas, and enrolled through a virtual design. In the prospective study, cohorts were assigned on the basis of participant-reported clinical history obtained from a screening survey and a study questionnaire. A participant counted as exposed if, within 2 weeks of entering the study, that participant had been in contact with someone who had a PCR-confirmed or clinician-diagnosed COVID-19 case. Each participant in the prospective study had whole blood, serum and a nasopharyngeal or oropharyngeal swab collected by mobile phlebotomists. Participants in the prospective study had the option to provide additional blood draws and questionnaires over a 2-month period. Before DNA extraction, prospective study blood samples were shipped either frozen or at room temperature.

The V gene is TRBV4-1 and the J gene is TRBJ2-7, and 10 junction bases match TRBD2. The TCR sequence derives from a middle-aged man who had been exposed to COVID-19. The sequencing sample was made of PBMCs or T cells enriched from blood (not recorded which). The CDR3 has the sequence CASSQASGRGGSYEQYF. The DNA is TGCGCCAGCAGCCAAGCTAGCGGGAGAGGGGGGTCCTACGAGCAGTACTTC.